Each of the 22 T cell receptor beta chains below was sequenced from the same sample in a study of blood T cell repertoires in COVID-19. Profiling relied on immunoSEQ multiplex PCR, and the TCRdb table lists in-frame clones only, not all of them. The repertoire consists of about 160,000 clones, with under 95% occurring once and the leading ten covering roughly 2.1%. Sequencing was carried out using peripheral blood. Source of these receptors: a man younger than 35 with acute or convalescent COVID-19.

This clone was found once. Here the CDR3 reads CASSPTSNYGYTF. The DNA of the CDR3 is TGTGCCAGCAGCCCCACTTCTAACTATGGCTACACCTTC. The J gene is TRBJ1-2, the V gene TRBV12-3 or TRBV12-4; D is undetermined. Trimming took 6 bases from V and 0 from J, leaving 8 bases between them. This CDR3 is built from 13 residues.

This sequence joins TRBV13 and TRBJ2-3, with D possibly matching TRBD2 (6 bases). The V gene lost 3 bases and the J gene lost 1 base, with 8 bases spanning the gap. The CDR3 is 14 amino acids. CDR1 and CDR2 (germline): PRHDT, FYEKMQ (reference sequence). For the CDR3, the DNA is TGTGCCAGCAGCTTGGGCGGGGGCACAGATACGCAGTATTTT. This translates into CASSLGGGTDTQYF.

The V gene is TRBV18, the J gene TRBJ1-2; no clear D. Trimming removed 6 bases at V and 3 bases at J, with 14 bases between. The CDR3 covers 14 residues. Germline V gene data show CDR1 as KGHSH and CDR2 as LQKENI. The CDR3 protein is CASSAKEADYGYTF. CDR3 DNA: TGTGCCAGCTCCGCCAAGGAGGCGGACTATGGCTACACCTTC. Full variable domain (rest looked up from reference TRBV18 and TRBJ1-2): NAGVMQNPRHLVRRRGQEARLRCSPMKGHSHVYWYRQLPEEGLKFMVYLQKENIIDESGMPKERFSAEFPKEGPSILRIQQVVRGDSAAYFCASSAKEADYGYTFGSGTRLTVV.

The rearrangement uses TRBV12-3 or TRBV12-4 and TRBJ1-5; maybe TRBD1 (5 bases). The V end lost 3 bases, the J end lost 7 bases, and 7 bases lay between the germline ends. The CDR3 spans 12 residues. The CDR3 nucleotides read TGTGCCAGCAGTTTCGGGGGACAGCCCCAGCATTTT. Residues: CASSFGGQPQHF.

This clone was recorded once. The rearrangement joins TRBV9 to TRBJ1-2; D is uncertain. This CDR3 is 11 amino acids long. CDR1 is SGDLS and CDR2 is YYNGEE in the germline V gene. V was clipped by 6 bases and J by 6 bases, with 9 bases between them. The CDR3 nucleotides read TGTGCCAGCAAAAGTTCTAATGGCTACACCTTC. As protein: CASKSSNGYTF.

This clone was picked up a small number of times. The chain has TRBV11-3 and TRBJ2-3; TRBD1 agrees at 8 bases. The CDR3 totals 15 residues. Trimming took 5 bases from V and 2 from J; bases not matched to a gene: 6. Germline CDR1 and CDR2: SGHNT and YENEEA. For the CDR3, the DNA is TGTGCCAGCAGCGGGGGGACAGGTTACACAGATACGCAGTATTTT. It specifies CASSGGTGYTDTQYF.

The chain has TRBV6-6 and TRBJ2-7; maybe TRBD2 (6 bases). V lost 2 bases and J 5 bases, leaving 13 bases between the germline ends. The germline gives CDR1 MNHNY, CDR2 SVGAGI (reference sequence). There are 14 residues in the CDR3. CDR3 residues: CASSYTGVGNEQYF. The CDR3 DNA reads as TGTGCCAGCAGTTACACGGGAGTGGGGAACGAGCAGTACTTC.

The chain carries TRBV6-2 or TRBV6-3 and TRBJ1-1, with 11 bases fitting TRBD1. Germline CDR1 is MNHEY and CDR2 is SVGEGT. The CDR3 sequence is 15 residues long. J lost 4 bases, V lost 4 bases, and 5 bases had no gene match. In nucleotides, the CDR3 is TGTGCCAGCAGTTCCCCCGGGACAGGGGGCACTGAAGCTTTCTTT. Translation: CASSSPGTGGTEAFF.

The chain combines TRBV6-6 with TRBJ1-1; TRBD1 might be the D (5 bases). From germline, CDR1 is MNHNY and CDR2 SVGAGI (reference sequence). The CDR3 consists of 13 residues. Trimming shortened V by 11 bases and J by 0 bases, and 13 bases separated the two germline ends. CDR3 in amino acids: CAVLRDLNTEAFF. The CDR3 DNA sequence: TGTGCCGTACTCAGGGACTTGAACACTGAAGCTTTCTTT.

CDR3 sequence (DNA): TGTGCCAGCAGCTGGACTAGCGGGAGTGCGACCGGGGAGCTGTTTTTT. This codes for CASSWTSGSATGELFF. V usage is TRBV6-6 and J usage is TRBJ2-2, with 13 bases fitting TRBD2. CDR1 and CDR2 (germline): MNHNY, SVGAGI (reference sequence). V shed 6 bases and J 5 bases; nucleotides not matched to a gene: 6. The CDR3 runs 16 residues.

The rearrangement links TRBV11-2 to TRBJ1-1, with D hard to call. Germline loops: CDR1 SGHAT, CDR2 FQNNGV. This CDR3 comprises 15 residues. V lost 1 base to trimming and J lost 3 bases, with 12 bases between them. The DNA of the CDR3 is TGTGCCAGCAGCTTAGGAGGCAGAGGGTACACTGAAGCTTTCTTT. Protein product: CASSLGGRGYTEAFF. Complete variable domain (other parts from reference TRBV11-2 and TRBJ1-1): EAGVAQSPRYKIIEKRQSVAFWCNPISGHATLYWYQQILGQGPKLLIQFQNNGVVDDSQLPKDRFSAERLKGVDSTLKIQPAKLEDSAVYLCASSLGGRGYTEAFFGQGTRLTVV.

This chain joins TRBV11-2 and TRBJ1-2; unclear D gene. Germline assignment: CDR1 SGHAT and CDR2 FQNNGV. The CDR3 totals 16 residues. The ends were cut back, 5 bases at V and 0 bases at J, with 16 bases in the middle. The CDR3 loop reads CASSRSAAATNYGYTF. CDR3 nucleotide sequence: TGTGCCAGCAGCCGCTCGGCGGCGGCTACTAACTATGGCTACACCTTC.

This chain connects TRBV10-3 to TRBJ1-2; no clear D gene. CDR3 length: 14 amino acids. V dropped 2 bases and J dropped 4 bases, with 11 bases sitting between them. The V gene's germline CDR1 is ENHRY and CDR2 SYGVKD. This chain's CDR3 is CAISETERIYGYTF. In DNA form, the CDR3 reads TGTGCCATCAGTGAGACAGAGAGAATCTATGGCTACACCTTC.

V and J are TRBV6-5 and TRBJ1-5; 7 bases align to TRBD1. After removal of 4 bases from V and 2 bases from J, the junction contained 8 bases not matched to a gene. The CDR3 has 16 amino acids. CDR1 is MNHEY, CDR2 SVGAGI, per germline. The CDR3 bases are TGTGCCAGCAGTTCGTCGACAGGGATAGGCAATCAGCCCCAGCATTTT. Its protein is CASSSSTGIGNQPQHF.

The genes are TRBV5-6 and TRBJ2-2; TRBD2 agrees at 11 bases. The junction had 5 bases not matched to a gene; V was cut back by 4 bases and J by 6 bases. Per the germline V gene, CDR1 is SGHDT and CDR2 is YYEEEE. This CDR3 is 15 amino acids long. The CDR3 nucleotides read TGTGCCAGCAGCGGGGGACTAGCGGTCGCCGGGGAGCTGTTTTTT. It encodes CASSGGLAVAGELFF.

This clone was picked up one time. CDR3 amino acids: CATQDRLDYGYTF. CDR3 in DNA: TGTGCCACTCAGGACAGGCTCGACTATGGCTACACCTTC. The rearrangement uses TRBV19 and TRBJ1-2, with 7 bases that match TRBD1. The CDR3 is 13 amino acids. Per germline, CDR1 LNHDA and CDR2 SQIVND (reference sequence). Trimming removed 10 bases from V and 3 bases from J; junction bases left unmatched: 8.

The chain couples TRBV9 to TRBJ1-1; D unresolved. The CDR3 sequence is 15 residues long. The ends were cut back, 0 bases at V and 5 bases at J, with 14 bases in the middle. Germline V gene data show CDR1 as SGDLS and CDR2 as YYNGEE. DNA for the CDR3: TGTGCCAGCAGCGTAGCTGCCGGGAGCGGTACTGAAGCTTTCTTT. Its protein product is CASSVAAGSGTEAFF.

This clone was recorded once. The V and J genes are TRBV5-1 and TRBJ2-7, with TRBD1 identical over 7 bases. The CDR3 is 14 amino acids. V dropped 4 bases and J dropped 1; count of bases not matched to a gene: 5. The germline gives CDR1 SGHRS, CDR2 YFSETQ. The CDR3 nucleotides are TGCGCCAGCAGCACCCGACAGGGTTCCTACGAGCAGTACTTC. It specifies CASSTRQGSYEQYF.

The chain has TRBV2 and TRBJ1-1; TRBD1 matches 7 bases. CDR3 size: 12 residues. Per the germline V gene, CDR1 is SNHLY and CDR2 is FYNNEI. V was clipped by 7 bases and J by 4 bases; unmatched bases: 3. The CDR3 protein is CASMPGGTEAFF. The CDR3 DNA reads as TGTGCCAGCATGCCAGGGGGCACTGAAGCTTTCTTT.

This chain connects TRBV5-5 to TRBJ1-1, with 7 bases matching TRBD1. This CDR3 contains 16 residues. J gave up 8 bases and V 0 bases, and 13 bases lay outside the gene matches. CDR1 is SGHKS and CDR2 is YYEKEE in the germline V gene (reference sequence). CDR3 amino acids: CASSLAPGGQPLEAFF. The CDR3 nucleotides read TGTGCCAGCAGCTTGGCCCCAGGGGGACAGCCTCTCGAAGCTTTCTTT.

J is TRBJ1-2 and V is TRBV19, with 8 bases aligning to TRBD1. Germline CDR1 LNHDA, CDR2 SQIVND (reference sequence). The V segment lost 5 bases and the J segment 8 bases; nucleotides outside the gene matches: 13. The CDR3 spans 15 residues. This chain's CDR3 is CASSLRRTGTGGYTF. For the CDR3, the DNA is TGTGCCAGTAGTCTCCGACGGACCGGGACAGGCGGCTACACCTTC.

J is TRBJ1-4 and V is TRBV19; tentative D call: TRBD1 (6 bases). V lost 4 bases and J lost 6, with 21 bases in between. Looked up from germline, CDR1 is LNHDA and CDR2 is SQIVND (reference sequence). The CDR3 length is 17 residues. Here the CDR3 reads CASSTILFRDTDEKLFF. DNA for the CDR3: TGTGCCAGTAGTACAATTCTTTTCCGGGACACGGATGAAAAACTGTTTTTT.